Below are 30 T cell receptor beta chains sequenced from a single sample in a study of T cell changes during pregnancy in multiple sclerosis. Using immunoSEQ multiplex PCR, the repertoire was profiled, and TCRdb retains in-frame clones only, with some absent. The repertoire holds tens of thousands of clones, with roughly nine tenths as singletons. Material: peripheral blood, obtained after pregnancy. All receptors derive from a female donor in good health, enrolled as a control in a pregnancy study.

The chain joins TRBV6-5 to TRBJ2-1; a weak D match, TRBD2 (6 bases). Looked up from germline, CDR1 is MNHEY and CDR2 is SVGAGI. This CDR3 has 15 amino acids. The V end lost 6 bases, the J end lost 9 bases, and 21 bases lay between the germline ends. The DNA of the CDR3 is TGTGCCAGCAGACCCGTCGGGGGTAGATCAGGTGAGCAGTTCTTC. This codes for CASRPVGGRSGEQFF.

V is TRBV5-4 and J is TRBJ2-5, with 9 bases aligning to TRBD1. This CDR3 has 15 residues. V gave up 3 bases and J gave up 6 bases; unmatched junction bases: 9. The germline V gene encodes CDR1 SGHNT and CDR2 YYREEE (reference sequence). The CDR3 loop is CASSSTGQGTKTQYF. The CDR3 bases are TGTGCCAGCAGCTCCACAGGACAGGGGACGAAGACCCAGTACTTC.

The CDR3 sequence is CASTHREGTPYGYTF. As DNA, the CDR3 is TGTGCCAGCACCCACAGGGAAGGGACGCCCTATGGCTACACCTTC. This sequence joins TRBV6-1 and TRBJ1-2; TRBD1 might be the D (6 bases). Between the trimmed V and J ends, which lost 7 bases and 4 bases, there was a span of 19 bases. Germline CDR1 and CDR2: MNHNS and SASEGT. The CDR3 covers 15 residues.

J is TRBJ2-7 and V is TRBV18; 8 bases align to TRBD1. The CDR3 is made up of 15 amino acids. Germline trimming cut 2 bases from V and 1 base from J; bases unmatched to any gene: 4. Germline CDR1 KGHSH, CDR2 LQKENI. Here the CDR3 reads CASSPGTGQSYEQYF. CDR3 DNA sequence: TGTGCCAGCTCACCAGGGACAGGCCAGTCCTACGAGCAGTACTTC. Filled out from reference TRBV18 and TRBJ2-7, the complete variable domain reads NAGVMQNPRHLVRRRGQEARLRCSPMKGHSHVYWYRQLPEEGLKFMVYLQKENIIDESGMPKERFSAEFPKEGPSILRIQQVVRGDSAAYFCASSPGTGQSYEQYFGPGTRLTVT.

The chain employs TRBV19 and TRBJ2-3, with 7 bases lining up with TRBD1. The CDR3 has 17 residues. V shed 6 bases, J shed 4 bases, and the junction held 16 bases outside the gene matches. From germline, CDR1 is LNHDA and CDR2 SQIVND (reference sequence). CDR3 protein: CASSPHVRGGGADTQYF. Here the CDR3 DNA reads TGTGCCAGTAGCCCCCACGTGAGAGGGGGCGGTGCAGATACGCAGTATTTT.

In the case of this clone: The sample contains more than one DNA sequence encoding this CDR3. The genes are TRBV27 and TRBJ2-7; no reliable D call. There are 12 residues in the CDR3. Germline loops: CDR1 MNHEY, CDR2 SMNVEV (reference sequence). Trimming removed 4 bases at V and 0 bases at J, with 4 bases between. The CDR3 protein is CASSSSSYEQYF. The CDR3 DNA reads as TGTGCCAGCAGTTCCTCCTCCTACGAGCAGTACTTC.

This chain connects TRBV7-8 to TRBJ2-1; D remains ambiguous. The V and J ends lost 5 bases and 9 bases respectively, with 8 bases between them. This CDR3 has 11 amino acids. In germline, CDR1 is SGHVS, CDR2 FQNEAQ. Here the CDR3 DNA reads TGTGCCAGCAGCCCTTCAGGTGAGCAGTTCTTC. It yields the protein CASSPSGEQFF.

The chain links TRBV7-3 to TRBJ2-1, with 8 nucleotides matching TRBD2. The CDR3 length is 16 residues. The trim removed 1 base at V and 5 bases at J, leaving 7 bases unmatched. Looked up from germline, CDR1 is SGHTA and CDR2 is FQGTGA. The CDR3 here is CASSLSGAGAHNEQFF. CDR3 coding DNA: TGTGCCAGCAGCTTAAGCGGAGCGGGGGCTCACAATGAGCAGTTCTTC.

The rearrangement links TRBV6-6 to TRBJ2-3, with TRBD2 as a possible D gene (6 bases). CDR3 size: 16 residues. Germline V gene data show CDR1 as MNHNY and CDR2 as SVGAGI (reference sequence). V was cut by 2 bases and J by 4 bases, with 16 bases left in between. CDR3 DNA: TGTGCCAGCAGTTACCGGCCCCCGGGGGAGGCAGATACGCAGTATTTT. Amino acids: CASSYRPPGEADTQYF.

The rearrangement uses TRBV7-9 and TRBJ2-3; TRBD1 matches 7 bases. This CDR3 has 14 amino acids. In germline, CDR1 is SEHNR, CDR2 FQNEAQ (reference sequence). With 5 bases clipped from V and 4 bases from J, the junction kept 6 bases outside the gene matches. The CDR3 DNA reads TGTGCCAGCAGCCCGGGACAGATAGCAGATACGCAGTATTTT. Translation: CASSPGQIADTQYF.

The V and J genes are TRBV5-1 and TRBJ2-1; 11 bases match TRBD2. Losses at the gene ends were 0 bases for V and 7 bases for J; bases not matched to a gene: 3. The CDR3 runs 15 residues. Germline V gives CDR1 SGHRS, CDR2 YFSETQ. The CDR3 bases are TGCGCCAGCAGCTTGGTTGGACTAGCGGGTAATGAGCAGTTCTTC. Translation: CASSLVGLAGNEQFF.

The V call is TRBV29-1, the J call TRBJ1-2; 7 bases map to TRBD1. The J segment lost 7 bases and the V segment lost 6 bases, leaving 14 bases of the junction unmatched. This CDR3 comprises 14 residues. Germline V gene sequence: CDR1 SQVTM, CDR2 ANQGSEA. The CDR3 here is CSVQGGRGLSGYTF. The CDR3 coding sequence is TGCAGCGTCCAGGGTGGTAGGGGGCTGTCTGGCTACACCTTC.

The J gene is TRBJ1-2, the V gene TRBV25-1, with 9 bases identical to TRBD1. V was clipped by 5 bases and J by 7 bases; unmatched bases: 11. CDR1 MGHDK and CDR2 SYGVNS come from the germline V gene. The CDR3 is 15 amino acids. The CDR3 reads CASSMGQGNLRGYTF. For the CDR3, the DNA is TGTGCCAGCAGTATGGGACAGGGTAATCTGCGTGGCTACACCTTC.

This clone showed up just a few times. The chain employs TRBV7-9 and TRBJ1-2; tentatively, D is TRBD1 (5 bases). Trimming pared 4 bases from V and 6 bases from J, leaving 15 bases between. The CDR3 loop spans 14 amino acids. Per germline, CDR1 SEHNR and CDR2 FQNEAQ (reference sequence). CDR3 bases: TGTGCCAGCAGCTCCAGGGAGGGAGGCCATGGCTACACCTTC. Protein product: CASSSREGGHGYTF.

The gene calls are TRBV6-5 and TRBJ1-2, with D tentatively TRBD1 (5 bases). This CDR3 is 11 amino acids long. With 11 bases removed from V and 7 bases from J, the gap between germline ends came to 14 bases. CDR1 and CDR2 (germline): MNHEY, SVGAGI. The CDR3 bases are TGTGCCTGCAAAGGGGTTGGTGGCTACACCTTC. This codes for CACKGVGGYTF.

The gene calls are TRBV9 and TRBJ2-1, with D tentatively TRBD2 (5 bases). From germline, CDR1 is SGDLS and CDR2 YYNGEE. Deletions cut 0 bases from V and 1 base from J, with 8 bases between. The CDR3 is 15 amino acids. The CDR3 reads CASSVGGRSYNEQFF. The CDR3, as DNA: TGTGCCAGCAGCGTAGGCGGGCGTTCCTACAATGAGCAGTTCTTC.

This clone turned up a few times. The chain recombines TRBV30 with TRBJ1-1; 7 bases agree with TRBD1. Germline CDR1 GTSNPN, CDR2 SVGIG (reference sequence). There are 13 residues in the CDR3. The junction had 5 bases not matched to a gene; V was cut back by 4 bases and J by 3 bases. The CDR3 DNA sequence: TGTGCCTGGACCAACAGGGGTTACACTGAAGCTTTCTTT. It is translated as CAWTNRGYTEAFF.

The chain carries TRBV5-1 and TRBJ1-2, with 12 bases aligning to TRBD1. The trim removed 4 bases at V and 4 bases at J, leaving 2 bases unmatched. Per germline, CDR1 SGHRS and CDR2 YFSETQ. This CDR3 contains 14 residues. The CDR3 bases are TGCGCCAGCAGCGGGGACAGGGGGCCCTATGGCTACACCTTC. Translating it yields CASSGDRGPYGYTF.

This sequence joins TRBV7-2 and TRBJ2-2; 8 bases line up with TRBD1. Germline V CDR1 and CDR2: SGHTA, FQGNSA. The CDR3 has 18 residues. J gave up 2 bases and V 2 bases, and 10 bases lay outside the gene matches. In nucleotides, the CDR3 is TGTGCCAGCAGCTTATCCTCGCGACAGGGGACAAACACCGGGGAGCTGTTTTTT. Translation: CASSLSSRQGTNTGELFF.

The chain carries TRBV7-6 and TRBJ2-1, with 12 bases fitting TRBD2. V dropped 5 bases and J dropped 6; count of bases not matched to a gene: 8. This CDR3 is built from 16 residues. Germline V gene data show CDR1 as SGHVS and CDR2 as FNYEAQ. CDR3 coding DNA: TGTGCCAGCAGCGTTAGAACTAGCGGGGGGCTCAATGAGCAGTTCTTC. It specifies CASSVRTSGGLNEQFF.

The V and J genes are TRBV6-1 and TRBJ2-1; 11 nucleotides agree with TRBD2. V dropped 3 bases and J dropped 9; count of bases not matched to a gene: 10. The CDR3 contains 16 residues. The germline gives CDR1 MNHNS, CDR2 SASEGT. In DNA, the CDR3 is TGTGCCAGCAGTGATAGCGGGGGGGCAGGGGAAGGTGAGCAGTTCTTC. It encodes CASSDSGGAGEGEQFF.

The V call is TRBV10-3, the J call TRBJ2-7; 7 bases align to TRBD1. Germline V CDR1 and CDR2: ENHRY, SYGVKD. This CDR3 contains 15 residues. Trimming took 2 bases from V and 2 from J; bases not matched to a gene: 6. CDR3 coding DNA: TGTGCCATCAGTGAGGCCGGGGACAGTACCTACGAGCAGTACTTC. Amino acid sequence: CAISEAGDSTYEQYF.

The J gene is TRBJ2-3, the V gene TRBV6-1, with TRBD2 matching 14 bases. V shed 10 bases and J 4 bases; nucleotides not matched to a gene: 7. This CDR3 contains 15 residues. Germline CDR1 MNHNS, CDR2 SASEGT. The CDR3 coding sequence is TGTGCCACCCTGACTAGCGGGGGGGCCGCAGATACGCAGTATTTT. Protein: CATLTSGGAADTQYF.

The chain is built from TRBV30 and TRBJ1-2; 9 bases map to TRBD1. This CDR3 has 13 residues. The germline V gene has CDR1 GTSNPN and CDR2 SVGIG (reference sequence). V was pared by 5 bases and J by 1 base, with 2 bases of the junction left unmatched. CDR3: CAWGTGLNYGYTF. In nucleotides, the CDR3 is TGTGCCTGGGGGACAGGGCTTAACTATGGCTACACCTTC.

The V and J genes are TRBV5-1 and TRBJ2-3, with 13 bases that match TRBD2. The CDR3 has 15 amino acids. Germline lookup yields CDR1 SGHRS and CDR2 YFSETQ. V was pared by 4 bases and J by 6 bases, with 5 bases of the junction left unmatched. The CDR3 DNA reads TGCGCCAGCAGCCCGGCGGGACTAGCGGGGGATACGCAGTATTTT. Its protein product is CASSPAGLAGDTQYF.

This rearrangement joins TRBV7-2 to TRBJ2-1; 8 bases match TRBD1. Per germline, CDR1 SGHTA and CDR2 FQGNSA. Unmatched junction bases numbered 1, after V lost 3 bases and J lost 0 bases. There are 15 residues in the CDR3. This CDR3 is CASSFDRGSYNEQFF. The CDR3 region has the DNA TGTGCCAGCAGCTTCGACAGGGGCTCCTACAATGAGCAGTTCTTC.

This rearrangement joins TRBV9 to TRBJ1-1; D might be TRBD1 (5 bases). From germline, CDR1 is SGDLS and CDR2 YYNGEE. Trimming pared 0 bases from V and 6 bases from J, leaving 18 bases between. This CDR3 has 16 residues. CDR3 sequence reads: CASSVATDVRGAEAFF. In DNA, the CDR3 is TGTGCCAGCAGCGTAGCTACCGATGTGCGGGGCGCTGAAGCTTTCTTT. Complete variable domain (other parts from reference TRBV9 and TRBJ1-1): DSGVTQTPKHLITATGQRVTLRCSPRSGDLSVYWYQQSLDQGLQFLIQYYNGEERAKGNILERFSAQQFPDLHSELNLSSLELGDSALYFCASSVATDVRGAEAFFGQGTRLTVV.

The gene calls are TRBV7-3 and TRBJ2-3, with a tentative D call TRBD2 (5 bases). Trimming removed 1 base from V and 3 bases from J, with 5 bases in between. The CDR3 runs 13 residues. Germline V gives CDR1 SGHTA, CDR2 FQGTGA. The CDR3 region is CASSLSGTDTQYF. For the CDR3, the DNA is TGTGCCAGCAGCTTAAGCGGGACAGATACGCAGTATTTT.

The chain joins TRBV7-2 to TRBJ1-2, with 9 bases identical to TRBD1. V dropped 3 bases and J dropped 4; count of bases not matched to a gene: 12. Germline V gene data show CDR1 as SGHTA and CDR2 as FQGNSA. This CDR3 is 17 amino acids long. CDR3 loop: CASSLNQPGQGIYGYTF. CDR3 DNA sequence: TGTGCCAGCAGCTTGAATCAGCCGGGACAGGGTATCTATGGCTACACCTTC.

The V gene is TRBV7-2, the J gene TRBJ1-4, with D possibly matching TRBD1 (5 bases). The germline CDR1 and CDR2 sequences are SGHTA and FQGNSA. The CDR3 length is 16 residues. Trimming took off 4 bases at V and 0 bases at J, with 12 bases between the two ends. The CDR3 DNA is TGTGCCAGCAGCTCCGATGACAGTGCAACTAATGAAAAACTGTTTTTT. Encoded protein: CASSSDDSATNEKLFF. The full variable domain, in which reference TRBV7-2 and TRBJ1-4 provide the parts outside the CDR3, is GAGVSQSPSNKVTEKGKDVELRCDPISGHTALYWYRQSLGQGLEFLIYFQGNSAPDKSGLPSDRFSAERTGGSVSTLTIQRTQQEDSAVYLCASSSDDSATNEKLFFGSGTQLSVL.